This T cell receptor (beta chain) comes out of a study of shared clonotypes between healthy human individuals. Study summary: Per donor, CD8 memory used one plate, CD8 naive used two, CD4 memory used three and CD4 naive used three.

As regards this clone: The antigen remains undetermined. The sample carries other DNA sequences with the same CDR3.

General study points: Shared clonotypes across all four donors exceeded non-shared ones in generation probability. The small donor group covered limited genetic and exposure diversity.

This table comes from immunoSEQ multiplex PCR, and its TCRdb copy is limited to in-frame clones, with some not included. The table has some 1,400,000 clones, 95% to 97% seen once; the top ten hold roughly 1.2%. Sequencing input: naive CD4+ T cells sorted from blood. Specified subset: CD45RA+ positively selected. The origin of this receptor is a man between 25 and 39 years old in good health.

Here the CDR3 DNA reads TGCAGTGCTCGGGGGGACTATGGCTACACCTTC. It yields the protein CSARGDYGYTF. The chain uses TRBV20-1 and TRBJ1-2, with D possibly being TRBD1 (5 bases). Germline CDR1 DFQATT, CDR2 SNEGSKA (reference sequence). The CDR3 contains 11 residues. V lost 5 bases, J lost 3 bases, and 7 bases lay in between.